This entry is about one TCR beta chain. The sample belongs to a study of T cell responses to AZD1222 COVID-19 vaccine. Profiling relied on immunoSEQ multiplex PCR, and the TCRdb table lists in-frame clones only, not all of them. Counted here are roughly 93,000 clones, about 92% occurring once; the ten biggest clones make up less than 6%. Trimming removed 1 base at V and 8 bases at J, with 10 bases between. The germline CDR1 and CDR2 sequences are SGHTS and YDEGEE. This CDR3 has 13 amino acids. The clonotype comes from an adult who received the AZD1222 COVID-19 vaccine. This sequence joins TRBV5-8 and TRBJ2-1; D ambiguous. The source was peripheral blood, collected 28 days after the second AZD1222 dose. The DNA for the CDR3 is TGTGCCAGCAGCTTGACTCTCCTCGATGAGCAGTTCTTC. It yields the protein CASSLTLLDEQFF.